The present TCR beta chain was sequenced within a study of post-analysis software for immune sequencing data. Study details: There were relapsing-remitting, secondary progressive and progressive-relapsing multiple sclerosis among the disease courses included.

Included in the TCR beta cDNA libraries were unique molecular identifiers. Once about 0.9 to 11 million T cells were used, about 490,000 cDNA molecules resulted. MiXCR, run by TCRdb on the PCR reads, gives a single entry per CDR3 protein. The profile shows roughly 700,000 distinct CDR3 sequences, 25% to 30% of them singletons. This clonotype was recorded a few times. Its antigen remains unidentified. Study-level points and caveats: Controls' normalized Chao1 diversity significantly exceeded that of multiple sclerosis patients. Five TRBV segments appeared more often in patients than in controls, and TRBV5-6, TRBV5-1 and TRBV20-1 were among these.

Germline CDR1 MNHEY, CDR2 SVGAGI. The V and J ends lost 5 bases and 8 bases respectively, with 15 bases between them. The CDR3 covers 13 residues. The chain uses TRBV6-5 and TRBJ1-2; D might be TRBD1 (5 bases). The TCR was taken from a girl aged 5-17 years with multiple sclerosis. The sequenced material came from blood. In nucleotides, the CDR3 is TGTGCCAGCAGTGCCCGGGGGGGAGCGGGCTACACCTTC. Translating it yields CASSARGGAGYTF.